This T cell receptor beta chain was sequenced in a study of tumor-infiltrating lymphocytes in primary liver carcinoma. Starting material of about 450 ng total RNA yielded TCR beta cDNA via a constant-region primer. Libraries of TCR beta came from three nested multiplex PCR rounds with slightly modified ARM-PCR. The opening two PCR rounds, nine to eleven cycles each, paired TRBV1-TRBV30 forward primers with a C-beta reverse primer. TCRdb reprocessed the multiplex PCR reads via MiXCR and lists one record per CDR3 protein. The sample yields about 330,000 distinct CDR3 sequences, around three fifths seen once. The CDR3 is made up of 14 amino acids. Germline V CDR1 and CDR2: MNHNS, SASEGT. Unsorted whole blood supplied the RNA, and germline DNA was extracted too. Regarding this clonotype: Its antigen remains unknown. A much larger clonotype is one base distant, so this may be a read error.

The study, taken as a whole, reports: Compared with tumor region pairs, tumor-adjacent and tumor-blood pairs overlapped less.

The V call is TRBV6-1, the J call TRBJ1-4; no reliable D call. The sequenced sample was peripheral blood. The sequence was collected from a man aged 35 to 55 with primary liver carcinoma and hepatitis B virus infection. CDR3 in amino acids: CSSSEAPGNEKLFF. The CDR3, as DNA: TGTTCCAGCAGTGAAGCACCTGGGAATGAAAAACTGTTTTTT.